This TCR beta chain appears in the sequencing data of a study of cytomegalovirus exposure and HLA in healthy donors. Study-level results: Despite most TCR sequences being rare, some public TCRs occurred in many donors. It was confirmed in vitro that a few of the CMV-associated chains were specific for CMV antigens. Fewer than 200 TCR beta chains were listed as cytomegalovirus-associated.

Measured with immunoSEQ multiplex PCR; TCRdb has only the in-frame clones, and not every one. Here the sample spans over 250,000 clones, about nine tenths being singletons. CDR3 length: 14 residues. Germline-derived CDR1 and CDR2 are SEHNR and FQNEAQ (reference sequence). V was cut by 1 base and J by 7 bases, with 13 bases left in between. Concerning this clone: The antigen is unknown.

The chain recombines TRBV7-9 with TRBJ1-1, with D uncertain. The source material was PBMCs. This clonotype was obtained from a woman aged 25 to 39 in good health and CMV-seropositive. The CDR3 DNA reads as TGTGCCAGCAGCTTAGTTTCACAATTTCATGAAGCTTTCTTT. Translated, it gives CASSLVSQFHEAFF.